Below, 22 T cell receptor beta chains from the same sample are listed, as sequenced in a study of T cell repertoires in urothelial bladder cancer. Produced via immunoSEQ multiplex PCR; TCRdb's table is partial and in-frame only. The top ten clones hold 8% to 9% of a sample with about 13,000 clones, less than 75% of them seen once. Input material: tumor-infiltrating cells from bladder cancer. Receptors were obtained from a human donor with urothelial carcinoma.

The chain joins TRBV11-2 to TRBJ1-2; possible D gene TRBD1, 6 bases. The germline V and J ends were trimmed by 1 base and 3 bases, with 12 bases remaining between them. CDR3 length equals 15 residues. The germline gives CDR1 SGHAT, CDR2 FQNNGV. The DNA of the CDR3 is TGTGCCAGCAGCTTAGGTAGAGGGGGTGACTATGGCTACACCTTC. As protein: CASSLGRGGDYGYTF.

This clone was observed a few times. The chain uses TRBV2 and TRBJ1-2; the D is unclear. Trimming shortened V by 3 bases and J by 4 bases, and 9 bases separated the two germline ends. Germline CDR1 reads SNHLY; CDR2 reads FYNNEI. CDR3 length equals 13 residues. The CDR3 region is CASSEWRLYGYTF. The CDR3 coding sequence is TGTGCCAGCAGTGAGTGGAGGCTCTATGGCTACACCTTC. Using reference TRBV2 and TRBJ1-2 for the parts outside the CDR3, the full variable domain is EPEVTQTPSHQVTQMGQEVILRCVPISNHLYFYWYRQILGQKVEFLVSFYNNEISEKSEIFDDQFSVERPDGSNFTLKIRSTKLEDSAMYFCASSEWRLYGYTFGSGTRLTVV.

V is TRBV6-5 and J is TRBJ1-6; D gene uncertain. The CDR3 is 15 residues long. V was clipped by 0 bases and J by 7 bases, with 10 bases between them. Germline V gene data show CDR1 as MNHEY and CDR2 as SVGAGI. For the CDR3, the DNA is TGTGCCAGCAGTTACTCGAGGCAGAACAATTCACCCCTCCACTTT. Encoded protein: CASSYSRQNNSPLHF.

This clone has just a few counts. This sequence joins TRBV4-2 and TRBJ1-6; D may be TRBD1 (5 bases). This CDR3 is built from 15 residues. CDR1 and CDR2 from the germline V gene are LGHNA and YNFKEQ. V was clipped by 0 bases and J by 8 bases, with 11 bases between them. The CDR3 DNA is TGTGCCAGCAGCCAAGATATTACCAGGGATTCACCCCTCCACTTT. Translating gives CASSQDITRDSPLHF.

The chain recombines TRBV7-8 with TRBJ1-1; 7 bases line up with TRBD1. Germline CDR1 reads SGHVS; CDR2 reads FQNEAQ. Trimming at V came to 3 bases and at J to 1 base, leaving 5 bases not matched to a gene. The CDR3 extends over 15 amino acids. The CDR3 region has the DNA TGTGCCAGCAGCTTTGGGGACAGCCAGAACACTGAAGCTTTCTTT. It encodes CASSFGDSQNTEAFF. The full variable domain, its missing parts supplied by reference TRBV7-8 and TRBJ1-1, is GAGVSQSPRYKVAKRGQDVALRCDPISGHVSLFWYQQALGQGPEFLTYFQNEAQLDKSGLPSDRFFAERPEGSVSTLKIQRTQQEDSAVYLCASSFGDSQNTEAFFGQGTRLTVV.

Sample share makes this clone medium-sized. This chain connects TRBV5-6 to TRBJ1-1; tentatively, D is TRBD1 (6 bases). The CDR3 covers 16 residues. The germline V and J ends were trimmed by 5 bases and 3 bases, with 20 bases remaining between them. Germline V CDR1 and CDR2: SGHDT, YYEEEE. The CDR3 sequence: CASRPGGGGLHTEAFF. For the CDR3, the DNA is TGTGCCAGCAGGCCTGGAGGAGGGGGACTACACACTGAAGCTTTCTTT.

This clone was recorded only once. The V gene is TRBV7-2, the J gene TRBJ2-3; 9 nucleotides line up with TRBD2. Germline values: CDR1 SGHTA, CDR2 FQGNSA. J lost 6 bases, V lost 5 bases, and 12 bases had no gene match. The CDR3 is 16 residues long. The CDR3 reads CASSAPSGEWFDTQYF. CDR3 nucleotide sequence: TGTGCCAGCAGCGCTCCTAGCGGGGAATGGTTCGATACGCAGTATTTT.

The genes are TRBV7-2 and TRBJ1-2, with D uncertain. V was trimmed by 5 bases and J by 1 base, leaving 20 bases between them. CDR3 size: 17 residues. CDR1 and CDR2 (germline): SGHTA, FQGNSA. CDR3 amino acids: CASSPYLQLDINYGYTF. CDR3 nucleotides: TGTGCCAGCAGCCCCTACCTCCAGCTCGACATTAACTATGGCTACACCTTC.

This clone has just one count. The rearrangement uses TRBV6-5 and TRBJ1-2; the match to TRBD1 covers 10 bases. After removal of 5 bases from V and 8 bases from J, the junction contained 5 bases not matched to a gene. The CDR3 length is 13 residues. The V gene's germline CDR1 is MNHEY and CDR2 SVGAGI. CDR3 coding DNA: TGTGCCAGCAGTGGACAGGGGGTGGGAGGCTACACCTTC. Translating it yields CASSGQGVGGYTF.

The chain carries TRBV7-9 and TRBJ2-7, with D possibly matching TRBD2 (5 bases). Trimming took off 5 bases at V and 0 bases at J, with 23 bases between the two ends. The CDR3 sequence is 18 residues long. Germline V gene lookup returns CDR1 SEHNR and CDR2 FQNEAQ (reference sequence). The CDR3 coding sequence is TGTGCCAGCAGCACGTTCTCTCGGGGTACAATTAACTCCTACGAGCAGTACTTC. It codes for CASSTFSRGTINSYEQYF.

The chain links TRBV5-8 to TRBJ1-2; D is unclear. Germline V gene data show CDR1 as SGHTS and CDR2 as YDEGEE. CDR3 length: 14 amino acids. V lost 1 base, J lost 4 bases, and 11 bases lay in between. The CDR3: CASSLRAGLYGYTF. CDR3 DNA: TGTGCCAGCAGCTTGAGAGCAGGCCTCTATGGCTACACCTTC.

The CDR3 loop reads CASRSPGQPSHEQFF. For the CDR3, the DNA is TGTGCCAGCAGATCCCCGGGACAGCCTTCGCATGAGCAGTTCTTC. J is TRBJ2-1 and V is TRBV5-8; 7 bases match TRBD1. The V segment lost 5 bases and the J segment 8 bases; nucleotides outside the gene matches: 13. CDR1 is SGHTS, CDR2 YDEGEE, per germline. CDR3 length: 15 residues.

The rearrangement uses TRBV11-2 and TRBJ1-4, with TRBD1 matching over 9 bases. Germline-derived CDR1 and CDR2 are SGHAT and FQNNGV. With 4 bases clipped from V and 6 bases from J, the junction kept 6 bases outside the gene matches. This CDR3 spans 15 amino acids. The CDR3 DNA reads TGTGCCAGCAGCTGGGGGGACAGGGTAGATGAAAAACTGTTTTTT. It codes for CASSWGDRVDEKLFF.

V is TRBV7-3 and J is TRBJ1-2; D unresolved. This CDR3 has 13 residues. V was shortened by 5 bases and J by 1 base, with 8 bases between the two germline ends. Germline V gene lookup returns CDR1 SGHTA and CDR2 FQGTGA. The CDR3, as DNA: TGTGCCAGCAGCCCAGGCCGTAACTATGGCTACACCTTC. Amino acids: CASSPGRNYGYTF.

The chain joins TRBV5-4 to TRBJ2-1; TRBD1 matches 7 bases. Germline V CDR1 and CDR2: SGHNT, YYREEE (reference sequence). V lost 5 bases and J lost 5; bases outside the gene matches: 10. This CDR3 comprises 15 residues. The CDR3 loop is CASRTDRAFNNEQFF. As DNA, the CDR3 is TGTGCCAGCAGAACCGACAGGGCTTTTAACAATGAGCAGTTCTTC.

The chain uses TRBV28 and TRBJ1-2; TRBD1 might be the D (5 bases). The CDR3 runs to 13 residues. The germline V and J ends were trimmed by 7 bases and 4 bases, with 13 bases remaining between them. Germline V gene data show CDR1 as MDHEN and CDR2 as SYDVKM. CDR3 amino acids: CASTKGRGYGYTF. DNA for the CDR3: TGTGCCAGCACTAAGGGACGGGGCTATGGCTACACCTTC.

The chain couples TRBV10-3 to TRBJ2-3, with 12 bases matching TRBD2. V lost 5 bases to trimming and J lost 2 bases; unmatched junction nucleotides: 5. This CDR3 has 16 residues. Germline CDR1 ENHRY, CDR2 SYGVKD. CDR3 loop: CAISPGLAGTTDTQYF. The CDR3 DNA follows: TGTGCCATCAGTCCTGGACTAGCGGGGACCACAGATACGCAGTATTTT.

This sequence joins TRBV7-6 and TRBJ2-4; no clear D. Germline loops: CDR1 SGHVS, CDR2 FNYEAQ. The CDR3 extends over 17 amino acids. Between the trimmed V and J ends, which lost 1 base and 0 bases, there was a span of 13 bases. CDR3 coding DNA: TGTGCCAGCAGCTTAGGCAACAGCTCCCTAGCCAAAAACATTCAGTACTTC. Protein sequence: CASSLGNSSLAKNIQYF.

V and J are TRBV10-3 and TRBJ2-1; D is possibly TRBD2 (7 bases). V lost 7 bases, J lost 7 bases, and 20 bases lay in between. Per the germline V gene, CDR1 is ENHRY and CDR2 is SYGVKD. The CDR3 is 15 residues long. CDR3 sequence reads: CAINNREGDRNEQFF. DNA of the CDR3: TGTGCCATCAACAACAGGGAGGGGGATCGAAATGAGCAGTTCTTC.

The chain combines TRBV18 with TRBJ1-2; D uncertain. V lost 3 bases to trimming and J lost 2 bases, with 10 bases between them. The CDR3 is 14 amino acids. Per the germline V gene, CDR1 is KGHSH and CDR2 is LQKENI. Written as DNA, the CDR3 is TGTGCCAGCTCACCGGAGTATCTCAACTATGGCTACACCTTC. It specifies CASSPEYLNYGYTF. Supplemented by reference TRBV18 and TRBJ1-2, the full variable domain reads NAGVMQNPRHLVRRRGQEARLRCSPMKGHSHVYWYRQLPEEGLKFMVYLQKENIIDESGMPKERFSAEFPKEGPSILRIQQVVRGDSAAYFCASSPEYLNYGYTFGSGTRLTVV.

The CDR3 nucleotides are TGTGCCAGCAGCCGTGAGATTCTAGCTAACTATGGCTACACCTTC. Amino acids: CASSREILANYGYTF. The chain uses TRBV4-2 and TRBJ1-2; no clear D gene. The CDR3 is 15 residues long. CDR1 and CDR2 (germline): LGHNA, YNFKEQ. V dropped 4 bases and J dropped 0 bases, with 12 bases sitting between them.

The CDR3 bases are TGTGCCAGCAGCAACTACCGGGGGCGGGGGATGCGCTTCAATGAGCAGTTCTTC. It translates to CASSNYRGRGMRFNEQFF. The chain combines TRBV21-1 with TRBJ2-1; the D segment call TRBD2 is taken from the table without a DNA check. TRBV21-1 is reported as a pseudogene. The CDR3 totals 18 residues.